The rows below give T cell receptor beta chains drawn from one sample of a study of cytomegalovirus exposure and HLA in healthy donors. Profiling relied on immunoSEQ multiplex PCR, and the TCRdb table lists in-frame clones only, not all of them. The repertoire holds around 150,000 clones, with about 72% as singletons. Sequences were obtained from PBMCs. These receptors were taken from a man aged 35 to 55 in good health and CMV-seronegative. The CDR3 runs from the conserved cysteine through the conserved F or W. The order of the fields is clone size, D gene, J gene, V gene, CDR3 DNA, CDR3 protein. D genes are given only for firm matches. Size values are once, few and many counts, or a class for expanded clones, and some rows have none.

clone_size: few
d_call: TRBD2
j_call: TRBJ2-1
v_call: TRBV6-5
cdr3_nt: TGTGCCAGCTCCAAAAGCGGGGGGTCCTACAATGAGCAGTTCTTC
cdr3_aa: CASSKSGGSYNEQFF

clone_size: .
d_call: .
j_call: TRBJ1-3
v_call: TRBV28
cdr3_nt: TGTGCCAGCAGTTGGGGGGGCCAGAAGAAAGGAAACACCATATATTTT
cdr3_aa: CASSWGGQKKGNTIYF

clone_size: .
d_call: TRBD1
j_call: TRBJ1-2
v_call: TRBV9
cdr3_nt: TGTGCCAGCAGCTCTAACCCGGACAGGGCCGGTGGCTATGGCTACACCTTC
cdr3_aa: CASSSNPDRAGGYGYTF

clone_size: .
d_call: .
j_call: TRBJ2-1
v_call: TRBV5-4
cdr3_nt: TGTGCCAGCAGCTTCGGAACTAGCTGGGAGCAGTTCTTC
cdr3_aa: CASSFGTSWEQFF

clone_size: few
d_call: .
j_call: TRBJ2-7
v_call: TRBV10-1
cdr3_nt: TGCGCCAGCAGTGAAGGCGGAGGGGAGCAGTACTTC
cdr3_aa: CASSEGGGEQYF

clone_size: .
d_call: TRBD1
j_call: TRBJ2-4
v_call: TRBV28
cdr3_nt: TGTGCCAGCAGTTTACCAACCCCGGGACAGGGCCAGCGTGCACTAGCCAAAAACATTCAGTACTTC
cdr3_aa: CASSLPTPGQGQRALAKNIQYF

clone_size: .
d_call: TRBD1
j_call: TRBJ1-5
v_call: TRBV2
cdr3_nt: TGTGCCAGCAGTATGGACAGGGGAAATCAGCCCCAGCATTTT
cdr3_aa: CASSMDRGNQPQHF

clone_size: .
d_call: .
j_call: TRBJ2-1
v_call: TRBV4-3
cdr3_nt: TGCGCCAGCAGCCAAGACCCCGGGGGCTACAATGAGCAGTTCTTC
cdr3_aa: CASSQDPGGYNEQFF

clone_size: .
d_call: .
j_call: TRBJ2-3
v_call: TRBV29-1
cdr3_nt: TGCAGCGTTGAGGAGTCCCCCGATACGCAGTATTTT
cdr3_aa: CSVEESPDTQYF

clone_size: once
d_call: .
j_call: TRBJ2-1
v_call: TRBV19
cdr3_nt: TGTGCCAGTAGCCCCGGGAACGCCTACAATGAGCAGTTCTTC
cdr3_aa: CASSPGNAYNEQFF

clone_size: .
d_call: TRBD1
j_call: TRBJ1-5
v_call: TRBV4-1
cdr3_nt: TGCGCCAGCAGCCAAGGGGCGAGGGGACAGGGATGGCAGCCCCAGCATTTT
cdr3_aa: CASSQGARGQGWQPQHF

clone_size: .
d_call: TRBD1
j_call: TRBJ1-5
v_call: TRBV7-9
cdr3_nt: TGTGCCAGCAGCCCACTGACAGGGGGAAATCAGCCCCAGCATTTT
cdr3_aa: CASSPLTGGNQPQHF

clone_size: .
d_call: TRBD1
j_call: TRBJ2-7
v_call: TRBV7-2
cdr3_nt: TGTGCCAGCTCTCCCCAAAGGACAGGGGGGAAGCAGTACTTC
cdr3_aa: CASSPQRTGGKQYF

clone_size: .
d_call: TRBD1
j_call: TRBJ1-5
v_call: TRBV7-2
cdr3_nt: TGTGCCAGCAGCAAGGACAGGGGAGACAGCAATCAGCCCCAGCATTTT
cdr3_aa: CASSKDRGDSNQPQHF

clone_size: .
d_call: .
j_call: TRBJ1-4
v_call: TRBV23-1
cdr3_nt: TGCGCCAGCAGTCAATGGGGGGTGCGTGAAAAACTGTTTTTT
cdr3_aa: CASSQWGVREKLFF

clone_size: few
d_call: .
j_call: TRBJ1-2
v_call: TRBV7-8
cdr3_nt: TGTGCCAGCAGCTTAGATGGGCAGCATGGCTACACCTTC
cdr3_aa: CASSLDGQHGYTF

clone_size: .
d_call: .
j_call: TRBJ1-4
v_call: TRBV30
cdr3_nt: TGTGCCTGGAGTGTAGGTGGGGGCCACGAAAAACTGTTTTTT
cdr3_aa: CAWSVGGGHEKLFF

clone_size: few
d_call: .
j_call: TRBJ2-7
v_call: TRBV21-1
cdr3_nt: TGTGCCAGCAGCAAAGTAAGGGGGATCTCCTACGAGCAGTACTTC
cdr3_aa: CASSKVRGISYEQYF

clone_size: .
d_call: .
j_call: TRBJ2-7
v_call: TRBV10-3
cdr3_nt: TGTGCCATGGGGGGACCCTACGAGCAGTACTTC
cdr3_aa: CAMGGPYEQYF

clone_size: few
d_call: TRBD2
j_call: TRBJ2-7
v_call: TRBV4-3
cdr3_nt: TGCGCCAGCAGCCAAGTCCTAGCGGGAGCGGACGAGCAGTACTTC
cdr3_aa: CASSQVLAGADEQYF

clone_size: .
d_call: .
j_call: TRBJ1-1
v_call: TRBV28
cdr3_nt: TGTGCCAGCAGTCGTACTCTGGCGGGGGGCCACACTGAAGCTTTCTTT
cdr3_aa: CASSRTLAGGHTEAFF

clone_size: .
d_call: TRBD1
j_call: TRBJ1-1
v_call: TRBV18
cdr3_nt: TGTGCCAGCTCATCGGGACAGGGACCGAACACTGAAGCTTTCTTT
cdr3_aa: CASSSGQGPNTEAFF

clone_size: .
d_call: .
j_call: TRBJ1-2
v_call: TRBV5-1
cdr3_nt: TGCGCCAGCAGCTTGGCCGGGGGGGCCGGGACGAATAACTATGGCTACACCTTC
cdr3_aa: CASSLAGGAGTNNYGYTF

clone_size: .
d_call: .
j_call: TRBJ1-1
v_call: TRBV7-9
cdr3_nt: TGTGCCAGCAGCCCGGGAATTAACACTGAAGCTTTCTTT
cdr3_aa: CASSPGINTEAFF

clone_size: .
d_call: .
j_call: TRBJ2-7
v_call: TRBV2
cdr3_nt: TGTGCCAGCAGTGCCCCCGCTTCTCTAGTTTCCCCTAGCTACGAGCAGTACTTC
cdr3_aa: CASSAPASLVSPSYEQYF

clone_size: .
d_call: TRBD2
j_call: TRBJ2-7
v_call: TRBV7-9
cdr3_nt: TGTGCCATCCGCTTAGTGGCTAGCGGGATCCACGAGCAGTACTTC
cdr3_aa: CAIRLVASGIHEQYF

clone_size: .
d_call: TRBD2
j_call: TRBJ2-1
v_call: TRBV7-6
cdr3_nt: TGTGCCAGCAGCTTAGTACTAGCGGGGGGGCTTAGTGAGCAGTTCTTC
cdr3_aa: CASSLVLAGGLSEQFF

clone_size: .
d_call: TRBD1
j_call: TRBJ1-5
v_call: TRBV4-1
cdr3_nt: TGCGCCAGCAGCCAACCCACAGGGGGCCGGGGTCAGCCCCAGCATTTT
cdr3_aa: CASSQPTGGRGQPQHF

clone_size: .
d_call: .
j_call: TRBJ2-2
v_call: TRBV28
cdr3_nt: TGTGCCAGCAGTTTAGCTACCCCTTATATCGGCGGGGAGCTGTTTTTT
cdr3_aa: CASSLATPYIGGELFF

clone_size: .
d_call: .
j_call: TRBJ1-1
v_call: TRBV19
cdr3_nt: TGTGCCAGCAAAAAATGGGGACTTCCGGGCTGGGGCACTGAAGCTTTCTTT
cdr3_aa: CASKKWGLPGWGTEAFF

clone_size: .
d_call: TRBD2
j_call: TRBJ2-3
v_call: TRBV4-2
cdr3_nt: TGTGCCAGCAGCTCCCGGGGGGGCTGGGCAGATACGCAGTATTTT
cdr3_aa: CASSSRGGWADTQYF

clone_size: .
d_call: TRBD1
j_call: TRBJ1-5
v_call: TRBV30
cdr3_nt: TGTGCCTGGAGTGTACGGACATCGGGACAGGGAGTTAATTTT
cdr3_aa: CAWSVRTSGQGVNF

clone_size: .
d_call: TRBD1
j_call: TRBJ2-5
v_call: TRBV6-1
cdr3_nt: TGTGCCAGCAGGGGACAGGGGTTTGGCGAGACCCAGTACTTC
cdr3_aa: CASRGQGFGETQYF

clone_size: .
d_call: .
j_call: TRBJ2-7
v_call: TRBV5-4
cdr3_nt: TGTGCCAGCAGGGCATGGGCCTTTCCCTACGAGCAGTACTTC
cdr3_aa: CASRAWAFPYEQYF

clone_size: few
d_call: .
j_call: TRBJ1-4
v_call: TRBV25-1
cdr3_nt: TGTGCCAGCAGTCAGACAGACACTGAAAAACTGTTTTTT
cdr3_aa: CASSQTDTEKLFF

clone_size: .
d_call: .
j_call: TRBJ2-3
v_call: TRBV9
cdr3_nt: TGTGCCAGCAGCGATGCCAGGAGCACAGATACGCAGTATTTT
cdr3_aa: CASSDARSTDTQYF

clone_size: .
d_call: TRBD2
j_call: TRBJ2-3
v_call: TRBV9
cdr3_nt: TGTGCCAGCAGCGAGAGGGCGCGGGAGGCGGGAGATACGCAGTATTTT
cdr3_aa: CASSERAREAGDTQYF

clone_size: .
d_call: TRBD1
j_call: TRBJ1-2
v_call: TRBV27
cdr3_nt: TGTGCCAGCAGTTTGGGACAGACTAACTATGGCTACACCTTC
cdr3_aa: CASSLGQTNYGYTF

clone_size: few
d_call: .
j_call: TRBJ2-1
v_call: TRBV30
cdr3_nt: TGTGCCTGGAGGCGGATGCGGGCCTACAATGAGCAGTTCTTC
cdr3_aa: CAWRRMRAYNEQFF

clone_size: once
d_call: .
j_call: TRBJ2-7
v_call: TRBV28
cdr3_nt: TGTGCCAGTATACCTCTGGACAGACGTAGCGAGCAGTACTTC
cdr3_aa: CASIPLDRRSEQYF

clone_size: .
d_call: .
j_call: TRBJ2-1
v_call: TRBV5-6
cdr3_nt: TGTGCCAGCAGCCTGGGGGCGGGAGAGGTTGATGAGCAGTTCTTC
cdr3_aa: CASSLGAGEVDEQFF

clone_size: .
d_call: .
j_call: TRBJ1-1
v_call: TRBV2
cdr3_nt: TGTGCCAGCAGTGGACCGGACAGAGTATCTGAAGCTTTCTTT
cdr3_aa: CASSGPDRVSEAFF

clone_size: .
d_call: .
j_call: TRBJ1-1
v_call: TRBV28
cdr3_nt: TGTGCCAGCAGTCGGAAGCTGAGGGCTTTCTTT
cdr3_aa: CASSRKLRAFF

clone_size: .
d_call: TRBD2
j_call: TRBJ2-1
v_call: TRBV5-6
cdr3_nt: TGTGCCAGCAGCTGGGGGACTAGCGATAGCTCCTACAATGAGCAGTTCTTC
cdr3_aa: CASSWGTSDSSYNEQFF

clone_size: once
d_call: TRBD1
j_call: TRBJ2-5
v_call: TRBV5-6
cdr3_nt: TGTGCCAGCAGCTTTAACAGGGGGCAAGAGACCCAGTACTTC
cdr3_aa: CASSFNRGQETQYF

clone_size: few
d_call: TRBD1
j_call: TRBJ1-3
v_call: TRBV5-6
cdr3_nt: TGTGCCAGCAGCTTGGTTGGGACAGACGGAAACACCATATATTTT
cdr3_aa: CASSLVGTDGNTIYF

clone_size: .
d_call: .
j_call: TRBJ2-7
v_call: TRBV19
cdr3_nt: TGTGCCAGTAGTATTAGGGGCTTGGGCGAGCAGTACTTC
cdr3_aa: CASSIRGLGEQYF

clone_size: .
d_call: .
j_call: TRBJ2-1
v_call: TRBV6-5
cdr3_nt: TGTGCCAGCAGTTACGAGGGCCTTTCCTACAATGAGCAGTTCTTC
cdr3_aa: CASSYEGLSYNEQFF

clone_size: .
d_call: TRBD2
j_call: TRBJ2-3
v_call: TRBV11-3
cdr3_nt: TGTGCCAGCAGCTTAGTCGGACTAGCCGCAGATACGCAGTATTTT
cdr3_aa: CASSLVGLAADTQYF

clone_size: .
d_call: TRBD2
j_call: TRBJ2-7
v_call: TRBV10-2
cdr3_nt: TGCGCCAGCAGTGGGTCGACCTGGACTAGCAGTGCTTACGAGCAGTACTTC
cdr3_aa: CASSGSTWTSSAYEQYF

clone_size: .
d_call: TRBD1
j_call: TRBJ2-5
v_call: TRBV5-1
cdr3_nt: TGCGCCAGCAGCACGGGACAGGGGTTCCAAGAGACCCAGTACTTC
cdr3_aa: CASSTGQGFQETQYF

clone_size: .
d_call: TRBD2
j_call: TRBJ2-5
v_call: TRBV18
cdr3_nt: TGTGCCAGCTCACCAACGACTAGCGGGGGCCAATTCACGGAGACCCAGTACTTC
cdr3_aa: CASSPTTSGGQFTETQYF

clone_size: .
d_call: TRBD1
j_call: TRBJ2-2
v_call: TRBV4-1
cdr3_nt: TGCGCCAGCAGCCATAGGACAGGGGGCGTTGTTGGGGAGCTGTTTTTT
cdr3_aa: CASSHRTGGVVGELFF

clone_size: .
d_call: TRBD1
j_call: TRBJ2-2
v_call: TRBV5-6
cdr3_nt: TGTGCCAGCAGCTTCGGGACAGGGGGCCTCACCGGGGAGCTGTTTTTT
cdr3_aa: CASSFGTGGLTGELFF